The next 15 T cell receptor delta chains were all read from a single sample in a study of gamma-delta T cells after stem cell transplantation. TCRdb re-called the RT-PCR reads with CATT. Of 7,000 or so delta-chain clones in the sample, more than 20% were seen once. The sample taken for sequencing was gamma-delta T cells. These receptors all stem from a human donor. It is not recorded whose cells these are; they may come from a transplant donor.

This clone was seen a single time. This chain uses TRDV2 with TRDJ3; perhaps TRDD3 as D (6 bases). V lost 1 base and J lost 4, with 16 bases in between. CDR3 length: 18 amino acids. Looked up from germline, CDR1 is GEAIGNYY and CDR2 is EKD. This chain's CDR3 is CACDTLGPLIWDTRQMFF. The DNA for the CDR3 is TGTGCCTGTGACACGCTGGGGCCGTTAATATGGGACACCCGACAGATGTTTTTC.

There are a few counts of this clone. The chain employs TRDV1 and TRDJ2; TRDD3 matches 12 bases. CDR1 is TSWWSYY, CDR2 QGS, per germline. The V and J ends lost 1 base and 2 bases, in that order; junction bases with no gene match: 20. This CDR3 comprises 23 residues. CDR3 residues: CALGEPYSSPSGGYGFLTAQLFF. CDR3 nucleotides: TGTGCTCTTGGGGAACCATATTCTTCCCCCTCTGGGGGATACGGGTTCTTGACAGCACAACTCTTCTTT.

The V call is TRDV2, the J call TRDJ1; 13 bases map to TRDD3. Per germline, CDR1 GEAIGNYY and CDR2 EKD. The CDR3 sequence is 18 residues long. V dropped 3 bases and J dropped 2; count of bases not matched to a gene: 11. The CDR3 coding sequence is TGTGCCTGTGACTTCCTTCGCACTGGGGGATACGATACCGATAAACTCATCTTT. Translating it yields CACDFLRTGGYDTDKLIF.

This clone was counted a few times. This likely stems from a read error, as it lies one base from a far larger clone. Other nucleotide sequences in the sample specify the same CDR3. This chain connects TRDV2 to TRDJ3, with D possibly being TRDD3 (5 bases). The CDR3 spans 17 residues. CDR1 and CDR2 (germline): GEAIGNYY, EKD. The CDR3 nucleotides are TGTGCCTGTGACGTACTCGTCGGATTCTGGGACACCCGACAGATGTTCTTC. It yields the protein CACDVLVGFWDTRQMFF.

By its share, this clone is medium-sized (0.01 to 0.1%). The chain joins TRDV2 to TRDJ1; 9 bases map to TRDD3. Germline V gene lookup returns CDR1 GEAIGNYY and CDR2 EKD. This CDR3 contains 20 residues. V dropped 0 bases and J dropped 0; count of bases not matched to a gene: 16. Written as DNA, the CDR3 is TGTGCCTGTGACACCGTCCTCCCGCGCCGTACTGGGGGAGACACCGATAAACTCATCTTT. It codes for CACDTVLPRRTGGDTDKLIF.

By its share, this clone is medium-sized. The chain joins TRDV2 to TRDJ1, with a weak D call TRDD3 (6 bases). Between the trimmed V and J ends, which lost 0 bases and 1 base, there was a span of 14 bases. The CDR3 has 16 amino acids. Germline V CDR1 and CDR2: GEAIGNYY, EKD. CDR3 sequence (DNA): TGTGCCTGTGACACCTTACTGGGAAGGTTCACCGATAAACTCATCTTT. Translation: CACDTLLGRFTDKLIF.

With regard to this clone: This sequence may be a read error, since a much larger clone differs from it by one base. DNA for the CDR3: TGTGCCTGTGTCCTACCGGGGGGCGATAAACTCATCTTT. Protein: CACVLPGGDKLIF. This chain connects TRDV2 to TRDJ1; D is possibly TRDD2 (6 bases). Trimming removed 5 bases at V and 4 bases at J, with 13 bases between. Per germline, CDR1 GEAIGNYY and CDR2 EKD. This CDR3 contains 13 residues.

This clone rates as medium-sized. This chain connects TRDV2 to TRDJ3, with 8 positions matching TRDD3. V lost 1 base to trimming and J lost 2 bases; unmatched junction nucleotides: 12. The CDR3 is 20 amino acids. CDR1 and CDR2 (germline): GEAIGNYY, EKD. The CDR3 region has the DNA TGTGCCTGTGACACTGCAATGGCCTGGGGGACTACCTGGGACACCCGACAGATGTTTTTC. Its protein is CACDTAMAWGTTWDTRQMFF.

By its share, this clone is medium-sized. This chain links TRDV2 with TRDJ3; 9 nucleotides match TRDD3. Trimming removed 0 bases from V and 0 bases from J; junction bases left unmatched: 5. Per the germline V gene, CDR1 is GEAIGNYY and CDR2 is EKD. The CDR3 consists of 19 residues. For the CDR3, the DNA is TGTGCCTGTGACACCTGGGGGATAGAGAGCTCCTGGGACACCCGACAGATGTTTTTC. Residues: CACDTWGIESSWDTRQMFF.

The CDR3 sequence is CALGEPMTRSRGYTDKLIF. In DNA, the CDR3 is TGTGCTCTTGGGGAACCCATGACCCGGAGCCGAGGGTACACCGATAAACTCATCTTT. This chain uses TRDV1 with TRDJ1; D is unresolved. The CDR3 sequence is 19 residues long. V shed 1 base and J shed 0 bases, with 21 bases lying between them. CDR1 TSWWSYY and CDR2 QGS come from the germline V gene.

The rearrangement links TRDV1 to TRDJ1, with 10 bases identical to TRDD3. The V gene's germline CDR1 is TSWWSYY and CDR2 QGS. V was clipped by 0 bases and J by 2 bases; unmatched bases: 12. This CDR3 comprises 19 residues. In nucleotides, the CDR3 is TGTGCTCTTGGGGAACTTGAGCCTACGGGGGATACGGGGACCGATAAACTCATCTTT. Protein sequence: CALGELEPTGDTGTDKLIF.

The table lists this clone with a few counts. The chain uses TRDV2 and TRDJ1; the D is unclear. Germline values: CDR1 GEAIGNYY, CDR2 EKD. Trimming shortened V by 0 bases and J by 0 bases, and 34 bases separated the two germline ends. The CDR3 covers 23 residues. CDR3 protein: CACDTVTDRVLTTAALYTDKLIF. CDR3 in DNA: TGTGCCTGTGACACCGTCACTGACCGCGTTCTTACCACGGCCGCCCTGTACACCGATAAACTCATCTTT.

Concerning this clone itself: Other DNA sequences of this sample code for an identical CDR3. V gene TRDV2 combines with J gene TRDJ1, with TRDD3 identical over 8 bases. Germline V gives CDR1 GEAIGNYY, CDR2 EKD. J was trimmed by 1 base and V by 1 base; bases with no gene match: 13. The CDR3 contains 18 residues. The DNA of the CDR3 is TGTGCCTGTGACACGCTACTGGGGGCCACGAGCCTCACCGATAAACTCATCTTT. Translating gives CACDTLLGATSLTDKLIF.

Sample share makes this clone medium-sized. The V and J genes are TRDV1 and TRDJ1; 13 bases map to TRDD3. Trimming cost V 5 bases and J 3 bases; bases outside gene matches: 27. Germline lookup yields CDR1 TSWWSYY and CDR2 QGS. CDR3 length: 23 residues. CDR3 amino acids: CALGLPRPSSPYWGIRKSDKLIF. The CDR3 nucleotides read TGTGCTCTTGGGCTCCCCAGGCCTTCCTCCCCGTACTGGGGGATACGCAAATCCGATAAACTCATCTTT.

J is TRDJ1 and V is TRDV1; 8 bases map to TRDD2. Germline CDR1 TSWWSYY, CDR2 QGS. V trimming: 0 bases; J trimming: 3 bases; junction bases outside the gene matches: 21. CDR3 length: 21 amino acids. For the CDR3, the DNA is TGTGCTCTTGGGGAACTCTTCTTCCTACCGGTGGAGGATCTTGGTCCCGATAAACTCATCTTT. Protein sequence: CALGELFFLPVEDLGPDKLIF.